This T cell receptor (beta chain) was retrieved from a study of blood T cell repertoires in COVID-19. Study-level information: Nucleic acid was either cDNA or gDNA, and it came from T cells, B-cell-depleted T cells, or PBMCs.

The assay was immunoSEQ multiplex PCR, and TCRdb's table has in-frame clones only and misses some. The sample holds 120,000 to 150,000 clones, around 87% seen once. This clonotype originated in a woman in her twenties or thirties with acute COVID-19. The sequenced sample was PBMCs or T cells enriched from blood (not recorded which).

CDR3 sequence reads: CASRNLQGTHEKLFF. Written as DNA, the CDR3 is TGTGCCAGTAGAAACCTTCAGGGGACGCATGAAAAACTGTTTTTT. The chain combines TRBV19 with TRBJ1-4; a possible D gene is TRBD1 (6 bases). CDR3 length: 15 residues. V was shortened by 6 bases and J by 6 bases, with 17 bases between the two germline ends. CDR1 and CDR2 (germline): LNHDA, SQIVND (reference sequence).